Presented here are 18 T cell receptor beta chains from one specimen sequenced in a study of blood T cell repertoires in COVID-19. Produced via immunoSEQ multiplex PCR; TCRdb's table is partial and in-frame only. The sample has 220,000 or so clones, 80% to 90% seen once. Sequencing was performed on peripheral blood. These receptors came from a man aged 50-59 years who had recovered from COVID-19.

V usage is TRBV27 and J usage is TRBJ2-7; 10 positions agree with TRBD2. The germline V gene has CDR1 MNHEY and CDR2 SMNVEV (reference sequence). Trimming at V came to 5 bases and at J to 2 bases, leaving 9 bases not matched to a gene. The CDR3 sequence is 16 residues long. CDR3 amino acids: CASSRYSSGRAYEQYF. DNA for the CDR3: TGTGCCAGCAGTCGATACTCCAGCGGGAGGGCCTACGAGCAGTACTTC.

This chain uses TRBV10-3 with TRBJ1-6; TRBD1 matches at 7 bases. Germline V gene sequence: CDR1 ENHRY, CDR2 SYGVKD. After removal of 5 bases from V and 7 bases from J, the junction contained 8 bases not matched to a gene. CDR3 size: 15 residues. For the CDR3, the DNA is TGTGCCATCAGTCGCACCGGGACAGCAAATTCACCCCTCCACTTT. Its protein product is CAISRTGTANSPLHF.

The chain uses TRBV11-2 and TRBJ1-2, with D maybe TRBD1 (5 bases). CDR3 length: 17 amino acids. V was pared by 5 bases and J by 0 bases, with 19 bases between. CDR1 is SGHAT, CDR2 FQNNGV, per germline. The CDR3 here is CASSGGYGDLANYGYTF. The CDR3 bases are TGTGCCAGCAGCGGGGGTTATGGGGACTTAGCTAACTATGGCTACACCTTC.

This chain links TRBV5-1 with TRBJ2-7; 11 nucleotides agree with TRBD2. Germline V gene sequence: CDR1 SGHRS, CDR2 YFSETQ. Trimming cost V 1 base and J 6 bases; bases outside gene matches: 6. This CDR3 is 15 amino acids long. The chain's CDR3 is CASSLTSGGGGEQYF. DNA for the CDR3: TGCGCCAGCAGCTTGACTAGCGGGGGCGGCGGCGAGCAGTACTTC.

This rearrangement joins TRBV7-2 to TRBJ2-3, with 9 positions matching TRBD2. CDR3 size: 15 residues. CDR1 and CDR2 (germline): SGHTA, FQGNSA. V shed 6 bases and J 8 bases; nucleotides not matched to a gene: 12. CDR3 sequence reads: CASSPSSGARGTQYF. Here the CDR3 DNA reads TGTGCCAGCAGTCCCTCTAGCGGGGCCCGGGGTACGCAGTATTTT.

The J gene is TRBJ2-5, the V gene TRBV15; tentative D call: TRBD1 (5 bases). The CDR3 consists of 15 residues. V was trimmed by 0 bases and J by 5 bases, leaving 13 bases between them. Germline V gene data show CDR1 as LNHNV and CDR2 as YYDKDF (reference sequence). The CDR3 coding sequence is TGTGCCACCAGCAGAGATGGCCAGGGTTGGGAGACCCAGTACTTC. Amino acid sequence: CATSRDGQGWETQYF.

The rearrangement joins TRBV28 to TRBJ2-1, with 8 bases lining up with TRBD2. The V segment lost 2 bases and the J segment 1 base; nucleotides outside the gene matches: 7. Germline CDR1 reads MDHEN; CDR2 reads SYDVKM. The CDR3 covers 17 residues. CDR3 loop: CASSLGGAGASYNEQFF. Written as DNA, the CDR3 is TGTGCCAGCAGTTTAGGGGGAGCGGGAGCGTCCTACAATGAGCAGTTCTTC. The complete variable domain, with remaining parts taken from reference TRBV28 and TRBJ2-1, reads DVKVTQSSRYLVKRTGEKVFLECVQDMDHENMFWYRQDPGLGLRLIYFSYDVKMKEKGDIPEGYSVSREKKERFSLILESASTNQTSMYLCASSLGGAGASYNEQFFGPGTRLTVL.

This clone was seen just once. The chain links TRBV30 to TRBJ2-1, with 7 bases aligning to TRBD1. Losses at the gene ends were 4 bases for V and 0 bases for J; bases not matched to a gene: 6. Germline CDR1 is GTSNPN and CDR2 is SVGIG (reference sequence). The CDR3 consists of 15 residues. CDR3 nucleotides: TGTGCCTGGAAGGACAGGCCGAGCTCCTACAATGAGCAGTTCTTC. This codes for CAWKDRPSSYNEQFF.

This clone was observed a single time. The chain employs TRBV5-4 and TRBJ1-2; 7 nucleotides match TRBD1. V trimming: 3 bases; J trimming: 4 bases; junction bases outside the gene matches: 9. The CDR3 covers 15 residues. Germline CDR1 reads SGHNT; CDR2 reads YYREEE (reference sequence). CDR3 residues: CASSWGDRDVYGYTF. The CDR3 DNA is TGTGCCAGCAGCTGGGGGGACAGAGATGTCTATGGCTACACCTTC.

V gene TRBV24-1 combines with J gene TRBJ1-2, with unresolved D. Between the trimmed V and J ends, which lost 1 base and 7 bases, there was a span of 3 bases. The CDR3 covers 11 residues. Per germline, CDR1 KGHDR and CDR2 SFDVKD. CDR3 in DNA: TGTGCCACCAGTGATTTTAGTGGCTACACCTTC. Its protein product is CATSDFSGYTF.

The CDR3 loop reads CASSSPRADTQYF. The CDR3 DNA sequence: TGTGCCAGCAGTTCCCCGAGGGCAGATACGCAGTATTTT. The chain couples TRBV28 to TRBJ2-3; D may be TRBD2 (5 bases). Trimming left V 4 bases short and J 4 bases short, with 9 bases between. The CDR3 contains 13 residues. Germline assignment: CDR1 MDHEN and CDR2 SYDVKM.

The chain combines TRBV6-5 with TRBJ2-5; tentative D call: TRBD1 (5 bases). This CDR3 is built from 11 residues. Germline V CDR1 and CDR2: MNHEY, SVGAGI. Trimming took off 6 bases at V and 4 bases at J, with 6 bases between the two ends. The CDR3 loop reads CASSQGETQYF. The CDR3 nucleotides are TGTGCCAGCAGCCAGGGAGAGACCCAGTACTTC.

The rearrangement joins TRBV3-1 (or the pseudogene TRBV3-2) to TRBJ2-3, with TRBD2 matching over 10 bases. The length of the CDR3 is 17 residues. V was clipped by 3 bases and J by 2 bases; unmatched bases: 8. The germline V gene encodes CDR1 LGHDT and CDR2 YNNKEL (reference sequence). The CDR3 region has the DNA TGTGCCAGCAGCCAGGCCCGGACTAGCGGCCCCACAGATACGCAGTATTTT. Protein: CASSQARTSGPTDTQYF.

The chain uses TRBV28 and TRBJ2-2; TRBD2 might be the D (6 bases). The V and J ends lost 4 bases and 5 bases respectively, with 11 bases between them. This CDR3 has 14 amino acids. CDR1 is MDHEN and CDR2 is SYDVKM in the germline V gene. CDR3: CASSSGDMTGELFF. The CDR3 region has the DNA TGTGCCAGCAGTTCGGGGGATATGACCGGGGAGCTGTTTTTT.

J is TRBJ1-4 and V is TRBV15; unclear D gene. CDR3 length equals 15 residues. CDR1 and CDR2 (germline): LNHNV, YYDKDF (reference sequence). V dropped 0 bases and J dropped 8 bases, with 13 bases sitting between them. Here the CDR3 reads CATSRDRGGGEKLFF. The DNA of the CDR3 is TGTGCCACCAGCAGAGATCGAGGTGGTGGGGAAAAACTGTTTTTT.

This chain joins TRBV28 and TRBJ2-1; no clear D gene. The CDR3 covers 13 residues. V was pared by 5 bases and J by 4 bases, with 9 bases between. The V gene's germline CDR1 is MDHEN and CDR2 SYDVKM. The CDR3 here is CASSPATYNEQFF. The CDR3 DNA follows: TGTGCCAGCAGTCCTGCAACATACAATGAGCAGTTCTTC.

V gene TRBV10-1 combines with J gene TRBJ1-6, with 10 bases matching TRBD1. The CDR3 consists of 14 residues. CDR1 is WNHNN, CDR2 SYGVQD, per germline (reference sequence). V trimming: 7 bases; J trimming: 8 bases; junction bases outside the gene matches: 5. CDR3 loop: CASMRGTGDSPLHF. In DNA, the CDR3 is TGCGCCAGCATGAGAGGGACAGGGGATTCACCCCTCCACTTT.

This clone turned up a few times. The CDR3 protein is CAWSVRSGLSYTF. CDR3 bases: TGTGCCTGGAGTGTACGGAGCGGACTAAGCTACACCTTC. The chain combines TRBV30 with TRBJ1-2; D unclear. From germline, CDR1 is GTSNPN and CDR2 SVGIG (reference sequence). Trimming took 0 bases from V and 9 from J, leaving 14 bases between them. The CDR3 consists of 13 residues.